This TCR beta chain was recorded in a study of cytomegalovirus exposure and HLA in healthy donors. In regard to this clone: The antigen is not known. The junction and the germline gene differ at one end; a read error may be behind it.

Primers: 60 Vbeta forward and 13 Jbeta reverse. Produced via immunoSEQ multiplex PCR; TCRdb's table is partial and in-frame only. The sample consists of about 160,000 clones, around nine tenths of them appearing once. CDR3 size: 14 residues. Per the germline V gene, CDR1 is SGHDN and CDR2 is FVKESK. General observations from the study: Donor immune exposure was known only as CMV serostatus. Being indistinguishable, some V segments were excluded, TRBV6-2 and TRBV6-3 among them. Both high specificity and high sensitivity reportedly marked the classifier's diagnosis of cytomegalovirus status. Reportedly, fewer N-insertions than the approximately 610-donor mean appeared in an Asian-associated ancestry cluster in a later analysis.

This receptor was taken from a woman in her thirties in good health and CMV-seronegative. The chain is built from TRBV14 and TRBJ2-7, with 8 bases aligning to TRBD1. Sequencing was done on a sample of PBMCs. The CDR3, as DNA: TGTGCCAGCAGCCAAGCCGGGACAGGCCCGCCAGGCGACTTC. It encodes CASSQAGTGPPGDF.